This T cell receptor beta chain originates from a study of T-cell memory formation after mild COVID-19 (dated by TCRdb to the early 2020s). Study-wide context: Most TCR sequence clusters were specific to one of the two donors. Longitudinal TCRalpha and TCRbeta repertoire sequencing tracked T-cell clones expanding and contracting after mild COVID-19 in a couple of donors. The cohort comprised two young, previously healthy adult volunteers, one female and one male. Paper-wide results and their limitations: SARS-CoV-2 specificity was not confirmed for the second-wave clones peaking on day 37. Clones contracting from day 15 to 85 had balanced CD4/CD8 phenotypes, while a second wave expanding from day 15 to 37 was biased towards CD4+. Some responding clones were detected in pre-infection memory, which suggested that pre-existing cross-reactive memory T cells had joined the SARS-CoV-2 response. Only a couple of mild cases were covered by the study, and larger cohorts that include severe cases with pre-infection samples were considered necessary. Contracting CD4+ clones were located mainly in the CM and EM memory subsets, whereas CD8+ clones were found to be enriched in EMRA.

For this clonotype: Its recognized antigen is unknown. No qualities accompany the bases; no much larger clone lies one base away.

Sequencing relied on an Illumina NovaSeq 6000. Using 5'RACE with constant-segment primers, TCRalpha and TCRbeta cDNA libraries were constructed, with sample barcodes and unique molecular identifiers added in the process. RNA was extracted from every sample with Trizol reagent. Libraries were amplified in two PCR steps, with a second sample barcode and Illumina TruSeq adapters added in the second step. Sequencing of libraries was performed on an Illumina NovaSeq with 2 x 150 bp paired-end reads. Regarding the original processing steps: Reads were demultiplexed and collapsed into UMI-guided consensus sequences with migec v1.2.7. Using mixcr v2.1.11, UMI consensuses were aligned to TRA and TRB V and J templates and then assembled into clonotypes. Clonotypes were classified as expanded or contracted when called significant by both edgeR and NoisET, with noise models trained on biological replicates. For edgeR calls, the thresholds were a false discovery rate-adjusted p below 0.01 and a log2 fold-change of 1. As an exploratory analysis of dynamics, max-normalized trajectories of the 1000 most abundant clonotypes were examined with PCA combined with hierarchical clustering. Separately sequenced CD4+ and CD8+ repertoires were used to assign a CD4 or CD8 phenotype to each responding clone. In-frame beta chains were kept once TCRdb had trimmed the public reads at Q25 with fastp and called clones with MiXCR. CDR3 protein sequences are deduplicated, and each keeps its most common genes and DNA. The V and J calls come from TCRdb's annotation, not from the publication. This sample comprises about 400,000 distinct CDR3 sequences, less than 25% of them detected only once. About an eighth of the sample is taken by the ten largest.

The CDR1 and CDR2 encoded by the germline V gene (reference sequence) are MNHNY and SVGAGI. V was cut back by 6 bases and J by 0 bases, leaving a gap of 20 bases between them. The CDR3 contains 17 residues, cysteine and phenylalanine counted. Just CDR3 DNA is preserved here, 51 bases in frame from base 1. PBMCs were isolated by Ficoll-Paque density gradient centrifugation. The receptor chain draws on TRBV6-6 and TRBJ1-1; tentative D gene TRBD1, with 5 bases matching. Sequencing was performed on PBMCs or a T cell subset sorted from them (not recorded which). The receptor was isolated from an adult woman who had mild COVID-19 (a few samples of this study predate the infection). The sample titles of this study are shuffled in the database, so cell type and time point are left out; the donor was told from shared clones. In nucleotide form, the sequence is TGTGCCAGCAGCCACAGGAGTACCTCCTCCATGAACACTGAAGCTTTCTTT. This gives the protein CASSHRSTSSMNTEAFF.